This TCR beta chain comes out of a study of cytomegalovirus exposure and HLA in healthy donors. The PCR made use of 60 Vbeta and 13 Jbeta primers. The protocol was immunoSEQ multiplex PCR, while the TCRdb copy is restricted to in-frame clones and leaves out a portion. Counted here are 130,000 or so clones, 60% to 80% occurring once; the ten biggest clones make up approximately 4%. Comment on this clone: What it recognizes is unknown.

V was pared by 4 bases and J by 4 bases, with 7 bases of the junction left unmatched. CDR1 and CDR2 (germline): SGHRS, YFSETQ. The CDR3 covers 15 residues. General study points: The study put 150 to 200 TCR beta chains on its list as cytomegalovirus-associated. A later analysis appeared to link common viral pathogens to several of the most significant clusters.

This chain links TRBV5-1 with TRBJ1-5; 8 nucleotides agree with TRBD1. The receptor's source is a man in his forties or fifties in good health and CMV-seropositive. Sequenced material: PBMCs. CDR3 coding DNA: TGCGCCAGCAGCATTGGACAGGGAAATAATCAGCCCCAGCATTTT. It encodes CASSIGQGNNQPQHF.